The next 18 T cell receptor beta chains were all read from a single sample in a study of beta chain features in type 1 diabetes. General study results and limits: Among all four CD4+ subsets, Type 1 diabetes patients had TCRB CDR3s that were moderately but significantly shorter.

The study reverse transcribed the entire isolated RNA, so it sequenced expressed TCRB transcripts. This table comes from immunoSEQ multiplex PCR, and its TCRdb copy is limited to in-frame clones, with some not included. Of a few hundred thousand clones listed, roughly a quarter are singletons. Antigen specificity for these receptors is unknown. The sample was naive CD4+ T cells from blood. The source is a woman in her twenties or thirties with type 1 diabetes.

The J gene is TRBJ2-5, the V gene TRBV23-1, with 9 bases fitting TRBD1. TRBV23-1 is placed among ORFs of uncertain function. With V trimmed by 4 bases and J by 5 bases, 14 bases remained unmatched. The CDR3 extends over 17 amino acids. CDR3 amino acids: CASSLLTRDRERETQYF. The CDR3 coding sequence is TGCGCCAGCAGTCTACTAACCCGGGACAGGGAAAGGGAGACCCAGTACTTC.

The sample holds a few counts of this clone. The rearrangement joins TRBV19 to TRBJ2-2, with D tentatively TRBD2 (6 bases). CDR1 is LNHDA and CDR2 is SQIVND in the germline V gene (reference sequence). The CDR3 has 14 residues. V was pared by 7 bases and J by 4 bases, with 13 bases between. Here the CDR3 reads CASKAGPGTGELFF. The CDR3 nucleotides are TGTGCCAGTAAGGCGGGACCTGGCACCGGGGAGCTGTTTTTT. Full variable domain (outside the CDR3, taken from reference TRBV19 and TRBJ2-2): DGGITQSPKYLFRKEGQNVTLSCEQNLNHDAMYWYRQDPGQGLRLIYYSQIVNDFQKGDIAEGYSVSREKKESFPLTVTSAQKNPTAFYLCASKAGPGTGELFFGEGSRLTVL.

The rearrangement uses TRBV4-2 and TRBJ2-7; D unresolved. Germline V lookup: CDR1 LGHNA, CDR2 YNFKEQ. There are 14 residues in the CDR3. V was clipped by 4 bases and J by 2 bases, with 12 bases between them. The DNA for the CDR3 is TGTGCCAGCAGCCGTCCAGGAAACACCTACGAGCAGTACTTC. Translation gives CASSRPGNTYEQYF.

The chain couples TRBV29-1 to TRBJ1-1; no reliable D call. V shed 6 bases and J shed 1 base, with 6 bases lying between them. CDR1 and CDR2 (germline): SQVTM, ANQGSEA. The CDR3 runs to 11 residues. CDR3 sequence (DNA): TGCAGCGTCACAGAGAACACTGAAGCTTTCTTT. Translating it yields CSVTENTEAFF.

The chain joins TRBV25-1 to TRBJ2-6, with TRBD1 matching over 9 bases. Germline V gene lookup returns CDR1 MGHDK and CDR2 SYGVNS. CDR3 length: 18 amino acids. J was trimmed by 0 bases and V by 3 bases; bases with no gene match: 6. The CDR3 DNA reads TGTGCCAGCAGTGACCTCGGACAGGGGTTCTCTGGGGCCAACGTCCTGACTTTC. Translating gives CASSDLGQGFSGANVLTF.

This clone has just a few counts. The chain has TRBV27 and TRBJ2-1; weak D call: TRBD2 (6 bases). The germline V and J ends were trimmed by 3 bases and 1 base, with 16 bases remaining between them. The CDR3 is made up of 17 amino acids. Per the germline V gene, CDR1 is MNHEY and CDR2 is SMNVEV (reference sequence). In DNA form, the CDR3 reads TGTGCCAGCAGTTTCTTTGCTCCGGGAGAGTCCTACAATGAGCAGTTCTTC. The encoded protein is CASSFFAPGESYNEQFF.

The genes are TRBV6-5 and TRBJ2-7, with TRBD2 matching over 10 bases. The CDR3 runs 14 residues. Germline V gene lookup returns CDR1 MNHEY and CDR2 SVGAGI. V shed 4 bases and J 2 bases; nucleotides not matched to a gene: 2. CDR3 protein: CASSSSGSTYEQYF. The CDR3 DNA reads as TGTGCCAGCAGTTCTAGCGGGAGCACCTACGAGCAGTACTTC.

J is TRBJ2-5 and V is TRBV7-3; perhaps TRBD2 as D (6 bases). Germline lookup yields CDR1 SGHTA and CDR2 FQGTGA. The ends were cut back, 6 bases at V and 4 bases at J, with 18 bases in the middle. The CDR3 runs 15 residues. CDR3 coding DNA: TGTGCCAGCAGTCCCGGGGCGGGAAGTGGAGAGACCCAGTACTTC. The encoded protein is CASSPGAGSGETQYF. Drawing the rest from reference TRBV7-3 and TRBJ2-5, the complete variable domain is GAGVSQTPSNKVTEKGKYVELRCDPISGHTALYWYRQSLGQGPEFLIYFQGTGAADDSGLPNDRFFAVRPEGSVSTLKIQRTERGDSAVYLCASSPGAGSGETQYFGPGTRLLVL.

The chain joins TRBV18 to TRBJ2-7, with TRBD1 identical over 9 bases. The V and J ends lost 3 bases and 4 bases, in that order; junction bases with no gene match: 7. CDR3 length: 15 residues. Germline V gene data show CDR1 as KGHSH and CDR2 as LQKENI. The CDR3: CASSPQPGQGYEQYF. Written as DNA, the CDR3 is TGTGCCAGCTCACCGCAGCCGGGACAGGGATACGAGCAGTACTTC.

The chain links TRBV10-3 to TRBJ2-6; 7 bases line up with TRBD1. Unmatched junction bases numbered 7, after V lost 6 bases and J lost 2 bases. The germline V gene has CDR1 ENHRY and CDR2 SYGVKD. The CDR3 has 16 amino acids. In DNA form, the CDR3 reads TGTGCCATCAGGGGGACAGAGCGCCCTGGGGCCAACGTCCTGACTTTC. It yields the protein CAIRGTERPGANVLTF.

This clone was seen a handful of times. The chain is built from TRBV19 and TRBJ1-2; D gene ambiguous. Deletions cut 4 bases from V and 3 bases from J, with 6 bases between. The CDR3 extends over 12 amino acids. The germline V gene has CDR1 LNHDA and CDR2 SQIVND (reference sequence). The CDR3 reads CASSTRYYGYTF. CDR3 coding DNA: TGTGCCAGTAGTACCAGATACTATGGCTACACCTTC.

V gene TRBV30 combines with J gene TRBJ1-5, with D possibly being TRBD1 (5 bases). The CDR3 spans 14 residues. Germline V gives CDR1 GTSNPN, CDR2 SVGIG (reference sequence). V dropped 1 base and J dropped 3 bases, with 10 bases sitting between them. For the CDR3, the DNA is TGTGCCTGGAGTGAAGACAGTCCCAATCAGCCCCAGCATTTT. This codes for CAWSEDSPNQPQHF. The full variable domain, completed using reference TRBV30 and TRBJ1-5, is SQTIHQWPATLVQPVGSPLSLECTVEGTSNPNLYWYRQAAGRGLQLLFYSVGIGQISSEVPQNLSASRPQDRQFILSSKKLLLSDSGFYLCAWSEDSPNQPQHFGDGTRLSIL.

This clone was counted a few times. The gene calls are TRBV10-3 and TRBJ2-3; D call uncertain. The germline V and J ends were trimmed by 0 bases and 0 bases, with 7 bases remaining between them. Germline-derived CDR1 and CDR2 are ENHRY and SYGVKD. The CDR3 loop spans 15 amino acids. CDR3 bases: TGTGCCATCAGTGAGTCTTCCACTAGCACAGATACGCAGTATTTT. Protein sequence: CAISESSTSTDTQYF.

This chain connects TRBV14 to TRBJ2-1; TRBD2 matches at 7 bases. V gave up 1 base and J gave up 6 bases; unmatched junction bases: 3. From germline, CDR1 is SGHDN and CDR2 FVKESK. The CDR3 is 14 residues long. As DNA, the CDR3 is TGTGCCAGCAGCCAAGCGGGGGGTAGCAATGAGCAGTTCTTC. Its protein product is CASSQAGGSNEQFF.

The V and J genes are TRBV19 and TRBJ2-1, with 13 bases fitting TRBD2. CDR1 and CDR2 (germline): LNHDA, SQIVND (reference sequence). J gave up 4 bases and V 7 bases, and 7 bases lay outside the gene matches. This CDR3 is 16 amino acids long. The CDR3 region has the DNA TGTGCCAGTACCCCACTAGCGGGAGGGCCTTACAATGAGCAGTTCTTC. Its protein is CASTPLAGGPYNEQFF.

V gene TRBV7-3 combines with J gene TRBJ2-1, with 9 bases matching TRBD2. The CDR3 totals 15 residues. The V gene end was trimmed by 3 bases and the J gene end by 1 base; junction bases not matched to a gene: 1. Germline lookup yields CDR1 SGHTA and CDR2 FQGTGA. The CDR3 sequence is CASSLGLASYNEQFF. CDR3 sequence (DNA): TGTGCCAGCAGCTTGGGACTAGCTTCCTACAATGAGCAGTTCTTC.

This chain joins TRBV7-2 and TRBJ1-2; D uncertain. V dropped 2 bases and J dropped 6 bases, with 10 bases sitting between them. Germline values: CDR1 SGHTA, CDR2 FQGNSA. This CDR3 contains 13 residues. CDR3 in amino acids: CASSLTELHGYTF. DNA of the CDR3: TGTGCCAGCAGCTTAACGGAGCTCCATGGCTACACCTTC.

This clone was observed a few times. J is TRBJ2-1 and V is TRBV4-2; 14 positions agree with TRBD2. The J segment lost 8 bases and the V segment lost 7 bases, leaving 7 bases of the junction unmatched. The V gene's germline CDR1 is LGHNA and CDR2 YNFKEQ. The CDR3 sequence is 15 residues long. DNA for the CDR3: TGTGCCAGCACTCCCGGGACTAGCGGGAGTTATGAGCAGTTCTTC. Its protein product is CASTPGTSGSYEQFF.